The 27 T cell receptor beta chains reported below all come from one sample, sequenced in a study of T-cell memory formation after mild COVID-19. Using its own MiXCR run on the 5' RACE reads, TCRdb lists one record per CDR3 protein. The repertoire includes roughly 58,000 distinct CDR3 sequences, approximately 9.5% of them detected once, and more than 0.95% sits in the top ten. The specimen was PBMCs or a T cell subset sorted from them (not recorded which). Receptors originate from a man in his late teens or twenties who had mild COVID-19 (a few samples of this study predate the infection). Cell type and time point are not known.

This clonotype was detected only a few times. The V and J genes are TRBV20-1 and TRBJ2-5; no reliable D call. The V end lost 6 bases, the J end lost 2 bases, and 7 bases lay between the germline ends. Germline CDR1 DFQATT, CDR2 SNEGSKA (reference sequence). The CDR3 consists of 11 residues. CDR3 amino acids: CSAPLQETQYF. CDR3 nucleotides: TGCAGTGCCCCCCTGCAAGAGACCCAGTACTTC.

This clonotype occurred a few times. The CDR3 DNA reads as TGTGCCAGCAGCCGCCGGAGCGGGGACTCACGAGATACGCAGTATTTT. Its protein product is CASSRRSGDSRDTQYF. The chain couples TRBV7-2 to TRBJ2-3, with 7 bases aligning to TRBD2. The germline CDR1 and CDR2 sequences are SGHTA and FQGNSA. This CDR3 is 16 amino acids long. J lost 5 bases, V lost 5 bases, and 13 bases had no gene match.

V usage is TRBV5-1 and J usage is TRBJ2-3; 12 nucleotides align to TRBD2. The germline V gene encodes CDR1 SGHRS and CDR2 YFSETQ. Unmatched junction bases numbered 3, after V lost 2 bases and J lost 5 bases. The CDR3 is made up of 15 amino acids. The CDR3 DNA is TGCGCCAGCAGCTTATCGACTAGCGGGGGAGATACGCAGTATTTT. Encoded protein: CASSLSTSGGDTQYF.

The rearrangement links TRBV7-3 to TRBJ1-1, with 9 bases that match TRBD1. Trimming at V came to 8 bases and at J to 0 bases, leaving 1 base not matched to a gene. Per germline, CDR1 SGHTA and CDR2 FQGTGA. The CDR3 sequence is 13 residues long. Written as DNA, the CDR3 is TGTGCCAGCGGACAGGGGATGAACACTGAAGCTTTCTTT. It specifies CASGQGMNTEAFF. Full variable domain (outside the CDR3, taken from reference TRBV7-3 and TRBJ1-1): GAGVSQTPSNKVTEKGKYVELRCDPISGHTALYWYRQSLGQGPEFLIYFQGTGAADDSGLPNDRFFAVRPEGSVSTLKIQRTERGDSAVYLCASGQGMNTEAFFGQGTRLTVV.

This clonotype showed up many times. V is TRBV6-5 and J is TRBJ2-2; the D is unclear. CDR1 is MNHEY, CDR2 SVGAGI, per germline. V was pared by 7 bases and J by 2 bases, with 14 bases between. The CDR3 length is 15 residues. CDR3 amino acids: CASTKGQPNTGELFF. DNA for the CDR3: TGTGCCAGCACTAAAGGGCAGCCCAACACCGGGGAGCTGTTTTTT.

The chain has TRBV30 and TRBJ2-3, with TRBD2 matching 7 bases. V trimming: 6 bases; J trimming: 3 bases; junction bases outside the gene matches: 3. CDR3 size: 12 residues. The germline V gene has CDR1 GTSNPN and CDR2 SVGIG (reference sequence). The DNA for the CDR3 is TGTGCCTGCGAGCGGGGAACAGATACGCAGTATTTT. It is translated as CACERGTDTQYF.

This clonotype came up a few times. The J gene is TRBJ2-7, the V gene TRBV7-9; 8 bases are a match to TRBD1. CDR1 and CDR2 from the germline V gene are SEHNR and FQNEAQ (reference sequence). Losses at the gene ends were 4 bases for V and 3 bases for J; bases not matched to a gene: 11. CDR3 length: 16 amino acids. The CDR3 nucleotides are TGTGCCAGCAGCTCGACCCAGGGGGCGCGTGACTACGAGCAGTACTTC. Translation gives CASSSTQGARDYEQYF.

The chain carries TRBV18 and TRBJ1-2, with D maybe TRBD1 (5 bases). Germline CDR1 is KGHSH and CDR2 is LQKENI. Trimming removed 1 base from V and 6 bases from J, with 12 bases in between. The CDR3 length is 14 residues. DNA for the CDR3: TGTGCCAGCTCACCACAAAGGGAAGGGGATGGCTACACCTTC. Translating gives CASSPQREGDGYTF. Full variable domain (remainder filled in from reference TRBV18 and TRBJ1-2): NAGVMQNPRHLVRRRGQEARLRCSPMKGHSHVYWYRQLPEEGLKFMVYLQKENIIDESGMPKERFSAEFPKEGPSILRIQQVVRGDSAAYFCASSPQREGDGYTFGSGTRLTVV.

J is TRBJ2-1 and V is TRBV12-3 or TRBV12-4, with D possibly matching TRBD2 (7 bases). The CDR3 totals 14 residues. With 6 bases removed from V and 9 bases from J, the gap between germline ends came to 18 bases. CDR3 residues: CASRRAGAPGEQFF. The CDR3 bases are TGTGCCAGCAGGAGGGCGGGGGCCCCCGGTGAGCAGTTCTTC.

The chain links TRBV4-3 to TRBJ1-4; D might be TRBD1 (5 bases). The V and J ends lost 1 base and 7 bases respectively, with 10 bases between them. There are 14 residues in the CDR3. Germline CDR1 LGHNA, CDR2 YSLEER. As DNA, the CDR3 is TGCGCCAGCAGCCAAGTGGGGGATGGTGAAAAACTGTTTTTT. It translates to CASSQVGDGEKLFF.

This clonotype was recorded many times. This sequence joins TRBV27 and TRBJ2-5, with D uncertain. CDR3 length: 13 amino acids. The ends were cut back, 3 bases at V and 2 bases at J, with 7 bases in the middle. The germline CDR1 and CDR2 sequences are MNHEY and SMNVEV (reference sequence). Here the CDR3 reads CASSFQMQETQYF. DNA of the CDR3: TGTGCCAGCAGTTTTCAGATGCAAGAGACCCAGTACTTC.

This clonotype was found many times. The chain couples TRBV30 to TRBJ2-7; D tentatively reads TRBD1 or TRBD2 (5 bases each). The V and J ends lost 1 base and 3 bases respectively, with 13 bases between them. The CDR3 spans 14 residues. Germline-derived CDR1 and CDR2 are GTSNPN and SVGIG (reference sequence). The CDR3 spells CAWSAGTAFYEQYF. CDR3 DNA sequence: TGTGCCTGGAGTGCCGGGACCGCTTTCTACGAGCAGTACTTC.

This clonotype showed up just a few times. For the CDR3, the DNA is TGTGCCAGCAGAAGACAGGGGGCTAATAATTCACCCCTCCACTTT. Encoded protein: CASRRQGANNSPLHF. V is TRBV6-1 and J is TRBJ1-6; 10 nucleotides agree with TRBD1. The CDR3 runs to 15 residues. The V and J ends lost 6 bases and 5 bases, in that order; junction bases with no gene match: 4. Germline CDR1 and CDR2: MNHNS and SASEGT.

This chain uses TRBV5-1 with TRBJ1-1; weak D call: TRBD1 (5 bases). Trimming removed 1 base at V and 3 bases at J, with 10 bases between. Looked up from germline, CDR1 is SGHRS and CDR2 is YFSETQ. This CDR3 comprises 14 residues. The CDR3 sequence is CASSLSDSYTEAFF. Written as DNA, the CDR3 is TGCGCCAGCAGCTTGTCTGACAGCTACACTGAAGCTTTCTTT.

The sample holds a few counts of this clonotype. The chain recombines TRBV7-2 with TRBJ1-2; D gene ambiguous. The V and J ends lost 0 bases and 4 bases respectively, with 9 bases between them. From germline, CDR1 is SGHTA and CDR2 FQGNSA. CDR3 length: 14 residues. DNA of the CDR3: TGTGCCAGCAGCTTAGCTGGAGGGCCCTATGGCTACACCTTC. It translates to CASSLAGGPYGYTF.

This clonotype was counted a few times. The rearrangement links TRBV7-2 to TRBJ2-3; the match to TRBD2 covers 11 bases. The CDR3 has 17 residues. Trimming at V came to 5 bases and at J to 2 bases, leaving 9 bases not matched to a gene. CDR1 and CDR2 (germline): SGHTA, FQGNSA. This chain's CDR3 is CASSLRVAGGLTDTQYF. The CDR3 DNA sequence: TGTGCCAGCAGCCTCCGGGTAGCGGGGGGGCTCACAGATACGCAGTATTTT.

This clonotype turned up a few times. This chain links TRBV12-3 or TRBV12-4 with TRBJ2-2; D ambiguous. The V gene lost 0 bases and the J gene lost 6 bases, with 2 bases spanning the gap. This CDR3 contains 12 residues. The CDR3 DNA sequence: TGTGCCAGCAGTTTAGCCGCCGGGGAGCTGTTTTTT. It encodes CASSLAAGELFF.

This clonotype was seen more than once but under ten times. The CDR3 reads CASEGSYNEQFF. As DNA, the CDR3 is TGTGCCAGCGAGGGTTCCTACAATGAGCAGTTCTTC. The chain combines TRBV18 with TRBJ2-1, with D tentatively TRBD2 (5 bases). Trimming pared 8 bases from V and 1 base from J, leaving 6 bases between. The CDR3 is 12 residues long. Looked up from germline, CDR1 is KGHSH and CDR2 is LQKENI.

This clonotype was observed many times. This chain links TRBV10-2 with TRBJ1-3; TRBD1 agrees at 8 bases. The CDR3 is 14 residues long. The J segment lost 3 bases and the V segment lost 6 bases, leaving 4 bases of the junction unmatched. Per the germline V gene, CDR1 is WSHSY and CDR2 is SAAADI. The CDR3: CASSRGLDGNTIYF. CDR3 coding DNA: TGCGCCAGCAGCAGGGGGCTGGATGGAAACACCATATATTTT.

The chain employs TRBV18 and TRBJ2-5, with no clear D. Germline values: CDR1 KGHSH, CDR2 LQKENI. V was cut by 6 bases and J by 2 bases, with 4 bases left in between. The CDR3 length is 11 residues. The CDR3 nucleotides are TGTGCCAGCTCGGATCAAGAGACCCAGTACTTC. This encodes CASSDQETQYF. Full variable domain (outside the CDR3, taken from reference TRBV18 and TRBJ2-5): NAGVMQNPRHLVRRRGQEARLRCSPMKGHSHVYWYRQLPEEGLKFMVYLQKENIIDESGMPKERFSAEFPKEGPSILRIQQVVRGDSAAYFCASSDQETQYFGPGTRLLVL.

This clonotype has only a few counts. J is TRBJ2-3 and V is TRBV7-9; D gene ambiguous. The CDR3 has 15 amino acids. Between the trimmed V and J ends, which lost 5 bases and 1 base, there was a span of 13 bases. From germline, CDR1 is SEHNR and CDR2 FQNEAQ (reference sequence). CDR3 in DNA: TGTGCCAGCAGCCCACCCTGGGCTCGCACAGATACGCAGTATTTT. Its translation is CASSPPWARTDTQYF.

The table lists this clonotype with many counts. For the CDR3, the DNA is TGTGCCAGCAGTGAACCTCCAGGGGAAGGCGAGCAGTACTTC. Translated: CASSEPPGEGEQYF. V gene TRBV6-1 combines with J gene TRBJ2-7, with a tentative D call TRBD1 (6 bases). V shed 2 bases and J shed 6 bases, with 14 bases lying between them. The germline V gene has CDR1 MNHNS and CDR2 SASEGT. The CDR3 runs 14 residues.

This chain connects TRBV6-1 to TRBJ2-5, with D hard to call. This CDR3 is built from 14 residues. Germline V CDR1 and CDR2: MNHNS, SASEGT. V gave up 10 bases and J gave up 2 bases, with 17 bases separating them. Here the CDR3 reads CATLTLPGQETQYF. The CDR3 DNA follows: TGTGCCACCCTGACTCTCCCGGGTCAAGAGACCCAGTACTTC.

The rearrangement links TRBV4-3 to TRBJ2-1; D is undetermined. Germline loops: CDR1 LGHNA, CDR2 YSLEER. Trimming removed 4 bases from V and 5 bases from J, with 12 bases in between. CDR3 size: 14 residues. CDR3 residues: CASSRTSLNNEQFF. As DNA, the CDR3 is TGCGCCAGCAGCCGAACGTCCCTGAACAATGAGCAGTTCTTC.

The rearrangement links TRBV10-3 to TRBJ1-1; 9 nucleotides match TRBD1. With V trimmed by 2 bases and J by 4 bases, 2 bases remained unmatched. The CDR3 contains 14 residues. Germline CDR1 is ENHRY and CDR2 is SYGVKD. The CDR3 spells CAISEGQGSTEAFF. The CDR3 DNA follows: TGTGCCATCAGTGAGGGACAGGGGAGCACTGAAGCTTTCTTT.

This clonotype appeared a few times. The V call is TRBV12-3 or TRBV12-4, the J call TRBJ2-3, with TRBD2 identical over 12 bases. J lost 3 bases, V lost 10 bases, and 23 bases had no gene match. The CDR3 spans 20 residues. The CDR3 loop reads CATGTPWGQSTSGGTDTQYF. As DNA, the CDR3 is TGTGCCACCGGAACCCCCTGGGGACAGTCGACTAGCGGGGGTACAGATACGCAGTATTTT.

This clonotype was seen many times. The chain joins TRBV6-5 to TRBJ1-3; D remains ambiguous. Germline lookup yields CDR1 MNHEY and CDR2 SVGAGI. The V and J ends lost 2 bases and 0 bases respectively, with 8 bases between them. The CDR3 runs to 15 residues. The CDR3 DNA reads TGTGCCAGCAGTTACGACGGGAACTCTGGAAACACCATATATTTT. This sequence encodes CASSYDGNSGNTIYF.